The 13 T cell receptor beta chains in this list originate from one sample, sequenced in a study of PD-1 blockade in classical Hodgkin lymphoma. The repertoire was sequenced with immunoSEQ multiplex PCR; TCRdb's copy has only in-frame clones and lacks some. The table includes about 9,300 clones, about 90% detected once. Specified time point: newly diagnosed, previously untreated cHL patient sample. Magnetic negative selection of thawed PBMCs yielded the CD8+ T cells. Sequences were obtained from CD8+ T cells from blood. The receptors shown here come from a human donor with classical Hodgkin lymphoma.

V is TRBV27 and J is TRBJ2-7, with 8 bases matching TRBD2. Germline CDR1 reads MNHEY; CDR2 reads SMNVEV (reference sequence). J was trimmed by 6 bases and V by 4 bases; bases with no gene match: 17. This CDR3 has 17 residues. The CDR3 DNA is TGTGCCAGCAGTTCCGCTTTAAGTAGCGGGGCTCCCCGCGAGCAGTACTTC. This gives the protein CASSSALSSGAPREQYF.

The gene calls are TRBV27 and TRBJ2-1; D call uncertain. This CDR3 has 13 amino acids. The V and J ends lost 5 bases and 7 bases respectively, with 12 bases between them. In germline, CDR1 is MNHEY, CDR2 SMNVEV (reference sequence). CDR3 region: CASSLSMGNEQFF. For the CDR3, the DNA is TGTGCCAGCAGTCTCTCTATGGGAAATGAGCAGTTCTTC.

The gene calls are TRBV4-1 and TRBJ2-3; 14 bases align to TRBD2. The J segment lost 1 base and the V segment lost 2 bases, leaving 8 bases of the junction unmatched. CDR1 is MGHRA and CDR2 is YSYEKL in the germline V gene. This CDR3 has 19 amino acids. As DNA, the CDR3 is TGCGCCAGCAGCCAACCCGGGACTAGCGGGAGATCAGGCACAGATACGCAGTATTTT. It is translated as CASSQPGTSGRSGTDTQYF.

This clone was seen just once. V usage is TRBV6-6 and J usage is TRBJ2-7; D remains ambiguous. The V gene lost 1 base and the J gene lost 0 bases, with 10 bases spanning the gap. Per the germline V gene, CDR1 is MNHNY and CDR2 is SVGAGI (reference sequence). The CDR3 sequence is 15 residues long. CDR3 in DNA: TGTGCCAGCAGTTACTTTCGGACGCGCTCCTACGAGCAGTACTTC. Amino acids: CASSYFRTRSYEQYF.

V and J are TRBV6-1 and TRBJ2-7, with 7 nucleotides matching TRBD2. J gave up 2 bases and V 4 bases, and 8 bases lay outside the gene matches. The CDR3 totals 15 residues. Germline CDR1 MNHNS, CDR2 SASEGT. The CDR3 nucleotides are TGTGCCAGCAGTGTTGGGGGAGGGTCCCCCTACGAGCAGTACTTC. Protein sequence: CASSVGGGSPYEQYF.

V is TRBV2 and J is TRBJ2-1; 11 bases fit TRBD1. Germline V CDR1 and CDR2: SNHLY, FYNNEI. The J segment lost 8 bases and the V segment lost 3 bases, leaving 9 bases of the junction unmatched. This CDR3 has 16 amino acids. The CDR3 here is CASSDEGTGGNDEQFF. The CDR3 nucleotides read TGTGCCAGCAGTGATGAAGGGACAGGGGGTAACGATGAGCAGTTCTTC.

J is TRBJ2-7 and V is TRBV27, with 9 nucleotides matching TRBD2. J lost 5 bases, V lost 8 bases, and 16 bases had no gene match. This CDR3 is 16 amino acids long. Germline lookup yields CDR1 MNHEY and CDR2 SMNVEV (reference sequence). This chain's CDR3 is CASGRIAGEGLDEQYF. CDR3 in DNA: TGTGCCAGCGGCCGAATAGCGGGAGAGGGGCTCGACGAGCAGTACTTC.

The chain carries TRBV19 and TRBJ1-1; 9 bases match TRBD1. The CDR3 spans 15 residues. Trimming cost V 5 bases and J 5 bases; bases outside gene matches: 9. Germline V CDR1 and CDR2: LNHDA, SQIVND (reference sequence). The CDR3 DNA sequence: TGTGCCAGTAGTCCTCAAACAGGGGGCTATACTGAAGCTTTCTTT. This gives the protein CASSPQTGGYTEAFF.

CDR3 DNA sequence: TGTGCCAGCAGCCTTTCCCGGGACGTAGACTACGAGCAGTACTTC. Translating gives CASSLSRDVDYEQYF. The chain recombines TRBV7-9 with TRBJ2-7, with D perhaps TRBD1 or TRBD2 (5 bases each). The V end was cut by 5 bases, the J end by 3 bases, with 17 bases between. The V gene's germline CDR1 is SEHNR and CDR2 FQNEAQ (reference sequence). This CDR3 has 15 amino acids.

The chain is built from TRBV13 and TRBJ1-1; D is uncertain. The CDR3 is made up of 12 amino acids. Per the germline V gene, CDR1 is PRHDT and CDR2 is FYEKMQ (reference sequence). Trimming pared 6 bases from V and 0 bases from J, leaving 5 bases between. In DNA form, the CDR3 reads TGTGCCAGCAGGCATCTGAACACTGAAGCTTTCTTT. This codes for CASRHLNTEAFF.

This clone was detected once. The chain carries TRBV5-6 and TRBJ2-1, with a weak D call TRBD2 (6 bases). CDR1 and CDR2 from the germline V gene are SGHDT and YYEEEE. Trimming cost V 0 bases and J 3 bases, with 19 bases left between them. The CDR3 extends over 18 amino acids. CDR3 coding DNA: TGTGCCAGCAGCTTGGGCGGAGGGCAGCCCCCCCACTACAATGAGCAGTTCTTC. Protein sequence: CASSLGGGQPPHYNEQFF.

V and J are TRBV28 and TRBJ2-3, with 8 bases matching TRBD1. V dropped 2 bases and J dropped 13; count of bases not matched to a gene: 14. Germline CDR1 is MDHEN and CDR2 is SYDVKM. There are 15 residues in the CDR3. The DNA of the CDR3 is TGTGCCAGCAGTTTAGGTTTCGGGCCCGGGGGACAGGAGTATTTT. It specifies CASSLGFGPGGQEYF.

This sequence joins TRBV28 and TRBJ1-1; no reliable D call. The germline CDR1 and CDR2 sequences are MDHEN and SYDVKM. V gave up 3 bases and J gave up 2 bases, with 13 bases separating them. CDR3 length: 15 residues. DNA for the CDR3: TGTGCCAGCAGTTTCGCAGTTGGAGAAAACACTGAAGCTTTCTTT. Encoded protein: CASSFAVGENTEAFF.